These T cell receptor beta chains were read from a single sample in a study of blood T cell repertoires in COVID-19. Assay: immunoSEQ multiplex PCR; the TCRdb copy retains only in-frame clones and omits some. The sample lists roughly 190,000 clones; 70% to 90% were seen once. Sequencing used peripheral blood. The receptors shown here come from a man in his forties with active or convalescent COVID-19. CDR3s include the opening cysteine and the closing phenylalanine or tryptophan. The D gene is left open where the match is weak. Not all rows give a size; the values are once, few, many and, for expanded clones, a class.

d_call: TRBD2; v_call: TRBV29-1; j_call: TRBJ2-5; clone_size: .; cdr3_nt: TGCAGCGCCTTGTGGACTAGCGGGAGGAGAGAGGAGACCCAGTACTTC; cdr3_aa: CSALWTSGRREETQYF
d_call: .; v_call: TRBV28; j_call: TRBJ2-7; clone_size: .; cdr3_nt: TGTGCCAGCAGTTTGTGGGACTCCGATAAAGCTGCGCAGTACTTC; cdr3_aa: CASSLWDSDKAAQYF
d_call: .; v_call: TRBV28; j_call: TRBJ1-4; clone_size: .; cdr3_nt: TGTGCCAGCAGCCCAGGGGATAACGTTGACAAGGGGTACGAAAAACTGTTTTTT; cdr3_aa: CASSPGDNVDKGYEKLFF
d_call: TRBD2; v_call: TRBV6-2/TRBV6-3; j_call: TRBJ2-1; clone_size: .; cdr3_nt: TGTGCCAGCAGTAAAAGCGGGGGGGCCTTGGGAAACAATGAGCAGTTCTTC; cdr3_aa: CASSKSGGALGNNEQFF
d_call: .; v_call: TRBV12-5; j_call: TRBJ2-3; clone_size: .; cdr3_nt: TGTGCTAGTGGAGAGGGACGGGGGACAGATACGCAGTATTTT; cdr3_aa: CASGEGRGTDTQYF
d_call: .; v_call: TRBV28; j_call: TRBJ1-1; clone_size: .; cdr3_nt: TGTGCCAGCAGAATCGGGGTCAGAAACACTGAAGCTTTCTTT; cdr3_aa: CASRIGVRNTEAFF
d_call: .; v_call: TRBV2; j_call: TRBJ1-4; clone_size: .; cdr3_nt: TGTGCCAGCAGTCTGGACAGTAATGAAAAACTGTTTTTT; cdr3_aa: CASSLDSNEKLFF
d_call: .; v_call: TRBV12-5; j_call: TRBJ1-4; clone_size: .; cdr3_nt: TGTGCTAGTGGTTTGCGGCCGGGGGAAAAACTGTTTTTT; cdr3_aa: CASGLRPGEKLFF
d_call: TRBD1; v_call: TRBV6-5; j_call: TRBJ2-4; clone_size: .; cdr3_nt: TGTGCCAGCAGTCGAGGGACAGGGGGGCGGAACATTCAGTACTTC; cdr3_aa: CASSRGTGGRNIQYF
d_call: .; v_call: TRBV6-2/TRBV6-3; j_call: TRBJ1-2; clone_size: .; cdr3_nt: TGTGCCAGCAGCCCCACAGATGACTATGGCTACACCTTC; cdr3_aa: CASSPTDDYGYTF
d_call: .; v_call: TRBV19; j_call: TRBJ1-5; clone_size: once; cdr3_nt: TGTGCCAGTAGTATGAACAGGGTTGAGCAGCCCCAGCATTTT; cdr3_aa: CASSMNRVEQPQHF
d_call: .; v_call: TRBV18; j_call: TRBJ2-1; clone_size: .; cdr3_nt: TGTGCCAGCTCACCACCGGTCAGGGTGACGGCCAATGAGCAGTTCTTC; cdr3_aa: CASSPPVRVTANEQFF
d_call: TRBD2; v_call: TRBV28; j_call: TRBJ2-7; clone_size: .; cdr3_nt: TGTGCCAGCAGTTCCCCGGGGGCTAGCGGGAGTCACGACGAGCAGTACTTC; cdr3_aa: CASSSPGASGSHDEQYF
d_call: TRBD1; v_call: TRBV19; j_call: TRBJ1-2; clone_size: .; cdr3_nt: TGTGCCAGTAGTCTACAGGGGAACTATGGCTACACCTTC; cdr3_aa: CASSLQGNYGYTF
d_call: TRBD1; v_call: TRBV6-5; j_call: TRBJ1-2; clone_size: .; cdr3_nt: TGTGCCAGCAGTAACTCCGGGACAGGGGGGTATGGCTACACCTTC; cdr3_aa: CASSNSGTGGYGYTF
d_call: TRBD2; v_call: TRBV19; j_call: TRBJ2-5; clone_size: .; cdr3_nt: TGTGCCAGTAGTATCGGAGGGTTTGCGGGAGGGTTCCCCGAGACCCAGTACTTC; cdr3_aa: CASSIGGFAGGFPETQYF
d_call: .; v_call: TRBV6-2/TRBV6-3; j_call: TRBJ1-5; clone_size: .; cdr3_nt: TGTGCCAGCAGTCCCCAGGGGAGTAGCAATCAGCCCCAGCATTTT; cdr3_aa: CASSPQGSSNQPQHF
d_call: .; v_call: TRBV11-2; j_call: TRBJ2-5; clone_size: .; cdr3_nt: TGTGCCAGCAGCCCTCTCGCGGAGACCCAGTACTTC; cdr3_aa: CASSPLAETQYF
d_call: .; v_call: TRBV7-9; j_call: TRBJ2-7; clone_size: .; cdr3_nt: TGTGCCAGCAGTCCGATGGTCGCGGGGGAGCAGTACTTC; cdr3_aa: CASSPMVAGEQYF
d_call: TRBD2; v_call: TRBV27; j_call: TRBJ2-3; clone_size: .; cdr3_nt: TGTGCCAGTATAGCGGGAGGCACAGATACGCAGTATTTT; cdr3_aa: CASIAGGTDTQYF
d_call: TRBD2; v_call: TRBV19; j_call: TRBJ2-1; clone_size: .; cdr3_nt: TGTGCCAGTAGTCAGACTAGCGGGGGAGGCGGTGAGCAGTTCTTC; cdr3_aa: CASSQTSGGGGEQFF
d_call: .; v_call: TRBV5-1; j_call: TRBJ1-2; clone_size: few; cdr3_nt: TGCGCCAGCAGCTTTGGGGGGAATGCCTACGTGGGCTATGGCTACACCTTC; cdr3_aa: CASSFGGNAYVGYGYTF
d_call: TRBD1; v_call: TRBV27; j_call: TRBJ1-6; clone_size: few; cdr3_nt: TGTGCCAGCAGCCTTCAGGGGGTGGGAAATTCACCCCTCCACTTT; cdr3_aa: CASSLQGVGNSPLHF
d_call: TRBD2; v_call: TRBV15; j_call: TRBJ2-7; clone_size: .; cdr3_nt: TGTGCCACCAGCAGAGAAGCGGGAGTATGGGAGCAGTACTTC; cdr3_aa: CATSREAGVWEQYF
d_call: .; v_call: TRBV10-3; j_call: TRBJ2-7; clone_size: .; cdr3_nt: TGTGCCATCGGGGCTTCCACCTACGAGCAGTACTTC; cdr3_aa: CAIGASTYEQYF
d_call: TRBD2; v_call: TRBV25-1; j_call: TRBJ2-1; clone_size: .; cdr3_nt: TGTGCCAGCGAGCGTCGGACTAGCGGCTACAATGAGCAGTTCTTC; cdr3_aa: CASERRTSGYNEQFF
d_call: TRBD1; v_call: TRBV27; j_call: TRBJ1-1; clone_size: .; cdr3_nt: TGTGCCAGCAGTTCCCGGACAGGGGTCGGGAACACTGAAGCTTTCTTT; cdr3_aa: CASSSRTGVGNTEAFF
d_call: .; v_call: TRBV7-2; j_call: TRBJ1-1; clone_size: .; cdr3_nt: TGTGCCAGCAGCTTAGTATCCACTGCGGCCACTGAAGCTTTCTTT; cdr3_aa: CASSLVSTAATEAFF
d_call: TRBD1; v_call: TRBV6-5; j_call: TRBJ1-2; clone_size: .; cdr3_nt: TGTGCCACCGGCGGACAGGGAAACTATGGCTACACCTTC; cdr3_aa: CATGGQGNYGYTF
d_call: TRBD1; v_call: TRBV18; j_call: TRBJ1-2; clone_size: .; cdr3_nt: TGTGCCAGCTCACCAGGGGACAGGGGGCGAGACTATGGCTACACCTTC; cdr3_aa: CASSPGDRGRDYGYTF
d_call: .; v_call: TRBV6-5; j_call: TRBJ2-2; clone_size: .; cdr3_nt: TGTGCCAGCAGTTCACCTAGCTCCGGGGAGCTGTTTTTT; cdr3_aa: CASSSPSSGELFF
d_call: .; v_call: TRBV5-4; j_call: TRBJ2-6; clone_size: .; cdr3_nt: TGTGCCAGCAGCACCTTACAGGGTGCTGGGGCCAACGTCCTGACTTTC; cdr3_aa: CASSTLQGAGANVLTF
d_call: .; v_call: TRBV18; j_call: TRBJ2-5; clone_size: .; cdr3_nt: TGTGCCAGCTCACCGAGGGTCCAAGAGACCCAGTACTTC; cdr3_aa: CASSPRVQETQYF
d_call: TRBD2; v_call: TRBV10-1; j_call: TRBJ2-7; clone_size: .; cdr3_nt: TGCGCCAGCAGACCCGGGACTAGCGGTTGTACTTCCTACGAGCAGTACTTC; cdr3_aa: CASRPGTSGCTSYEQYF
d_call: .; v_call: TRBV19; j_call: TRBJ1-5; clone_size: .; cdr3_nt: TGTGCCAGTACTGGGGGCTCAAGCAATCAGCCCCAGCATTTT; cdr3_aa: CASTGGSSNQPQHF
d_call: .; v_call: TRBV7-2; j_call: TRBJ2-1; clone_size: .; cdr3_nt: TGTGCCAGCAGCTTTAGTTTCGGTGAGCAGTTCTTC; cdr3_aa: CASSFSFGEQFF